This T cell receptor (beta chain) was found in a study of sequential checkpoint blockade in melanoma. The treatment denotes: randomized to nivolumab then ipilimumab (arm A) or the reverse (arm B). Repertoires were generated with immunoSEQ multiplex PCR, while TCRdb's copy carries only in-frame clones and drops some. The sample carries 25,000 to 30,000 clones, 83% recorded once. The CDR3 is made up of 12 amino acids. V lost 1 base, J lost 8 bases, and 0 bases stayed unmatched. CDR1 is LNHDA, CDR2 SQIVND, per germline (reference sequence). Specimen: CD8+ T cells sorted from blood (inferred from file names), collected from a patient given nivolumab and ipilimumab in sequence. The TCR comes from a human donor with melanoma. The chain carries TRBV19 and TRBJ1-1, with 8 bases matching TRBD1. CDR3 in amino acids: CASSIGDREAFF. CDR3 in DNA: TGTGCCAGTAGTATAGGGGACAGGGAAGCTTTCTTT.